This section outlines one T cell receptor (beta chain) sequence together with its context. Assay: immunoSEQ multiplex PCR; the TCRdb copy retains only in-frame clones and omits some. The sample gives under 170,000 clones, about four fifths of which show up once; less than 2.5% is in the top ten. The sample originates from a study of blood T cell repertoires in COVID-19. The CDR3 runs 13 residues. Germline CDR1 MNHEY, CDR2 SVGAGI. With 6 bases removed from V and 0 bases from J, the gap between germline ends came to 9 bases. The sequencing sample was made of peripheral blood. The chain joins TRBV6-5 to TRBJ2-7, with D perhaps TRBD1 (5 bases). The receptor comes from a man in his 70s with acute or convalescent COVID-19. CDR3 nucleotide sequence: TGTGCCAGCAGATATGACAGCTCCTACGAGCAGTACTTC. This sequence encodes CASRYDSSYEQYF.